Following are 17 T cell receptor beta chains from one sample sequenced in a study of T cells in Graves' hyperthyroidism and ophthalmopathy. Researchers amplified the TCR beta CDR3 regions from RNA transcripts. An initial round of RT-PCR targeting the TCR CDR3 relied on the HTBI primer set. Each CDR3 protein gets one entry after TCRdb re-called the multiplex PCR reads with MiXCR. Here the sample spans around 500,000 distinct CDR3 sequences, approximately 15% being singletons. The source material was blood. Receptors originate from a young woman with Graves' hyperthyroidism.

This clonotype occurred a few times. In DNA, the CDR3 is TGTGCCAGCAGCTTAGTTCACCCTGAGCTCCCCTATAATTCACCCCTCCACTTT. Translated: CASSLVHPELPYNSPLHF. This chain joins TRBV7-8 and TRBJ1-6; D unresolved. The length of the CDR3 is 18 residues. Trimming shortened V by 1 base and J by 2 bases, and 15 bases separated the two germline ends. Germline V lookup: CDR1 SGHVS, CDR2 FQNEAQ.

The V and J genes are TRBV5-4 and TRBJ1-2; TRBD1 might be the D (5 bases). V lost 2 bases to trimming and J lost 3 bases, with 11 bases between them. CDR3 length: 14 amino acids. From germline, CDR1 is SGHNT and CDR2 YYREEE (reference sequence). The CDR3 DNA reads TGTGCCAGCAGCTTCCAGGGAGTTGACTATGGCTACACCTTC. Its protein product is CASSFQGVDYGYTF.

This clonotype has a handful of counts. The chain carries TRBV13 and TRBJ2-1; 14 bases are a match to TRBD2. The ends lost 4 bases at V and 9 bases at J; junction bases unmatched: 8. The V gene's germline CDR1 is PRHDT and CDR2 FYEKMQ (reference sequence). The CDR3 is made up of 16 amino acids. The CDR3 DNA follows: TGTGCCAGCAGCTCAACGACTAGCGGGAGGGTCGGTGAGCAGTTCTTC. It translates to CASSSTTSGRVGEQFF.

The CDR3 sequence: CAWTGLAGGPVTGELFF. CDR3 coding DNA: TGTGCCTGGACCGGACTAGCGGGAGGGCCGGTCACCGGGGAGCTGTTTTTT. The J gene is TRBJ2-2, the V gene TRBV30; 15 bases fit TRBD2. Germline CDR1 reads GTSNPN; CDR2 reads SVGIG (reference sequence). Germline trimming cut 4 bases from V and 4 bases from J; bases unmatched to any gene: 7. The CDR3 totals 17 residues. Together with reference TRBV30 and TRBJ2-2, the CDR3 gives the full variable domain: SQTIHQWPATLVQPVGSPLSLECTVEGTSNPNLYWYRQAAGRGLQLLFYSVGIGQISSEVPQNLSASRPQDRQFILSSKKLLLSDSGFYLCAWTGLAGGPVTGELFFGEGSRLTVL.

This clonotype was seen repeatedly, ten times or more. The rearrangement joins TRBV3-1 to TRBJ1-4; TRBD1 might be the D (6 bases). The CDR3 extends over 15 amino acids. From germline, CDR1 is LGHDT and CDR2 YNNKEL (reference sequence). The ends were cut back, 1 base at V and 6 bases at J, with 12 bases in the middle. CDR3 amino acids: CASSQGGTPDEKLFF. The CDR3 DNA reads TGTGCCAGCAGCCAAGGTGGGACACCCGATGAAAAACTGTTTTTT.

In its sample, this clonotype was seen many times. This chain joins TRBV12-5 and TRBJ2-7; TRBD2 matches 12 bases. The CDR3 covers 16 residues. The junction had 5 bases not matched to a gene; V was cut back by 0 bases and J by 5 bases. Germline V gene data show CDR1 as LGHNT and CDR2 as FRNRAP. The CDR3 loop reads CASGLVPSGRDHEQYF. The DNA for the CDR3 is TGTGCTAGTGGTTTGGTCCCTAGCGGGAGGGACCACGAGCAGTACTTC.

This clonotype was found many times. The rearrangement uses TRBV7-3 and TRBJ2-3, with D possibly matching TRBD1 (5 bases). The CDR3 loop spans 14 amino acids. V lost 2 bases and J lost 3, with 9 bases in between. Germline V gene sequence: CDR1 SGHTA, CDR2 FQGTGA. CDR3 sequence: CASSLSRDTDTQYF. The CDR3 DNA reads as TGTGCCAGCAGCTTATCCAGGGATACAGATACGCAGTATTTT.

About this clonotype: A much larger clone differs by one base, so this may be a read error. The rearrangement joins TRBV27 to TRBJ2-7; no clear D gene. The V and J ends lost 10 bases and 0 bases respectively, with 13 bases between them. Germline V gene sequence: CDR1 MNHEY, CDR2 SMNVEV (reference sequence). The CDR3 is made up of 13 amino acids. The CDR3 is CATGTGPSYEQYF. For the CDR3, the DNA is TGTGCCACCGGAACTGGGCCCTCCTACGAGCAGTACTTC.

The rearrangement links TRBV10-1 to TRBJ1-2; D uncertain. Germline V lookup: CDR1 WNHNN, CDR2 SYGVQD (reference sequence). Deletions cut 0 bases from V and 4 bases from J, with 6 bases between. This CDR3 has 13 amino acids. The CDR3 reads CASSESGGYGYTF. The CDR3 bases are TGCGCCAGCAGTGAGTCGGGTGGCTATGGCTACACCTTC.

This clonotype was seen repeatedly, ten times or more. The V gene is TRBV6-1, the J gene TRBJ1-5; TRBD1 is a possible D gene (5 bases). The germline V gene has CDR1 MNHNS and CDR2 SASEGT. This CDR3 has 21 amino acids. The germline V and J ends were trimmed by 2 bases and 0 bases, with 26 bases remaining between them. This chain's CDR3 is CASSERAGGPDGAYSNQPQHF. In DNA form, the CDR3 reads TGTGCCAGCAGTGAAAGGGCCGGAGGACCCGATGGGGCCTATAGCAATCAGCCCCAGCATTTT.

The chain is built from TRBV12-3 or TRBV12-4 and TRBJ2-1, with D possibly matching TRBD1 (5 bases). The CDR3 covers 12 residues. Deletions cut 8 bases from V and 7 bases from J, with 12 bases between. The CDR3 is CASRLGRNEQFF. CDR3 coding DNA: TGTGCCAGCCGATTGGGGCGTAATGAGCAGTTCTTC.

This clonotype was detected ten times or more. The rearrangement links TRBV6-1 to TRBJ1-1; TRBD1 might be the D (6 bases). Trimming took 7 bases from V and 4 from J, leaving 13 bases between them. CDR1 MNHNS and CDR2 SASEGT come from the germline V gene. This CDR3 contains 13 residues. This CDR3 is CASKGGPGTEAFF. The CDR3 DNA sequence: TGTGCCAGCAAGGGGGGTCCGGGCACTGAAGCTTTCTTT.

This clonotype was recorded many times. The rearrangement links TRBV6-1 to TRBJ2-5; TRBD2 agrees at 10 bases. CDR3 length: 16 amino acids. V dropped 7 bases and J dropped 4; count of bases not matched to a gene: 12. Germline CDR1 and CDR2: MNHNS and SASEGT. The DNA for the CDR3 is TGTGCCAGCAACCAAGGGGGTCTAGCGGGAGCAGAGACCCAGTACTTC. Protein sequence: CASNQGGLAGAETQYF.

This clonotype appeared many times. The chain recombines TRBV6-5 with TRBJ2-7; perhaps TRBD1 as D (5 bases). CDR1 MNHEY and CDR2 SVGAGI come from the germline V gene. This CDR3 region has 16 residues. V lost 1 base, J lost 1 base, and 14 bases lay in between. The CDR3 sequence: CASSYLLSDTSYEQYF. The DNA of the CDR3 is TGTGCCAGCAGTTACTTATTATCGGACACTTCCTACGAGCAGTACTTC.

With regard to this clonotype: Given a much more abundant clone one base away, this may be a read error. The chain has TRBV11-3 and TRBJ2-1; no clear D. Trimming left V 3 bases short and J 13 bases short, with 19 bases between. CDR3 length: 14 residues. In germline, CDR1 is SGHNT, CDR2 YENEEA. CDR3 in DNA: TGTGCCAGCAGCTTTTTCCCGTCCCCCACTGATCAGTTCTTC. As protein: CASSFFPSPTDQFF. The whole variable domain, remainder taken from reference TRBV11-3 and TRBJ2-1, is EAGVVQSPRYKIIEKKQPVAFWCNPISGHNTLYWYLQNLGQGPELLIRYENEEAVDDSQLPKDRFSAERLKGVDSTLKIQPAELGDSAVYLCASSFFPSPTDQFFGPGTRLTVL.

This clonotype was recorded a few times. This chain connects TRBV19 to TRBJ2-2, with 10 bases that match TRBD2. The CDR3 has 18 residues. Germline loops: CDR1 LNHDA, CDR2 SQIVND (reference sequence). The V and J ends lost 1 base and 2 bases, in that order; junction bases with no gene match: 7. The CDR3: CASSIGASGRLNTGELFF. The CDR3 DNA is TGTGCCAGTAGTATAGGGGCTAGCGGGAGACTTAACACCGGGGAGCTGTTTTTT.

This clonotype was seen repeatedly, ten times or more. The gene calls are TRBV10-3 and TRBJ2-3; D may be TRBD2 (5 bases). The CDR3 has 16 residues. Germline CDR1 is ENHRY and CDR2 is SYGVKD. Trimming left V 0 bases short and J 0 bases short, with 10 bases between. The CDR3 loop is CAISESSSGSTDTQYF. CDR3 coding DNA: TGTGCCATCAGTGAGTCTTCAAGCGGCAGCACAGATACGCAGTATTTT.